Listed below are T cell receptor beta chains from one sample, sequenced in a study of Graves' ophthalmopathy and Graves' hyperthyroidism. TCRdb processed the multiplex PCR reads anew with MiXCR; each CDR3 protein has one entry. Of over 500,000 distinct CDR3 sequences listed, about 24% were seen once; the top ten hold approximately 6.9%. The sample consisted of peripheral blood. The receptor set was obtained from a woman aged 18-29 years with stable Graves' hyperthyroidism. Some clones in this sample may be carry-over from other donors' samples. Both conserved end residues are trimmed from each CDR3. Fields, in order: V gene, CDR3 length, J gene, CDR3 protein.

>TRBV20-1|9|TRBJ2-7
SASGGYEQY
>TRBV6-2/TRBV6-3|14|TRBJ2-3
ASSYSPGYGTDTQY
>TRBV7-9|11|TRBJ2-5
ASSLGFGETQY
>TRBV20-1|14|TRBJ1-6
SARLGMSSYNSPLH
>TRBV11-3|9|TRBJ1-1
ASSLDRLAF
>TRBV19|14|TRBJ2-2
ASSIGWGRNTGELF
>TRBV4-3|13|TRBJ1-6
ASSQDPGNNSPLH
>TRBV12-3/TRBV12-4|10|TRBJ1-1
ASGPGPTEAF
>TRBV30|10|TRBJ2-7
AWGPRENEQY
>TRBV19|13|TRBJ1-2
ASQQDRDSPYGYT
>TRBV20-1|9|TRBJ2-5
SASNPETQY
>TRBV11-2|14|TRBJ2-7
ASSLDDSSVSYEQY
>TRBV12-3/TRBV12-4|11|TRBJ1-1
ASTITRGAEAF
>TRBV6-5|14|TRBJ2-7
ASARGAGQGVNEQY
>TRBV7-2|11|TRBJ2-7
ASSSGLYYEQY
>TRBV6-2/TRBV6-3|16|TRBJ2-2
ASSYSTLAGVDTGELF
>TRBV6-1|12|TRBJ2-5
ASSDLQVQETQY
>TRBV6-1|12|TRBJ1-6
ASRPLLDNSPLH
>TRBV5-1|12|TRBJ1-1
VSSSPGQGTEAF
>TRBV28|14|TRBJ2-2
ASRLAGARTAGELF
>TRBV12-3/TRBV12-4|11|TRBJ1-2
ASGVGGPYGYT
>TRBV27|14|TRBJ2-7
ASSSRLRDGRLRQY
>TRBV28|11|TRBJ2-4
ASSWTQGGIQY